The entry below gives a single T cell receptor beta chain sequence along with its context. Antigen: not known. The data were produced by immunoSEQ multiplex PCR, yet TCRdb's version contains in-frame clones alone and is incomplete. The table has millions of clones, approximately 95% seen once. The sample belongs to a study of shared clonotypes between healthy human individuals. The ends were cut back, 3 bases at V and 2 bases at J, with 23 bases in the middle. The germline gives CDR1 SGHVS, CDR2 FQNEAQ. The CDR3 length is 18 residues. Regarding the study as a whole: It was anticipated that sequencing depth would influence how many clonotypes donors shared. Collection of samples was limited to blood; tissue repertoires likely differ.

Investigators divided CD4+ cells into CD45RA+ naive and CD45RA-negative memory subsets. The sequence was collected from a man younger than 30 in good health. Sequenced material: naive CD4+ T cells sorted from blood. As for subset: CD45RA+ positively selected. This chain connects TRBV7-8 to TRBJ2-7; D perhaps matches TRBD2 (6 bases). The CDR3 DNA follows: TGTGCCAGCAGCTTTATGGTCCAGAGACTAGTCAGAACCTACGAGCAGTACTTC. This encodes CASSFMVQRLVRTYEQYF. Full variable domain (remainder filled in from reference TRBV7-8 and TRBJ2-7): GAGVSQSPRYKVAKRGQDVALRCDPISGHVSLFWYQQALGQGPEFLTYFQNEAQLDKSGLPSDRFFAERPEGSVSTLKIQRTQQEDSAVYLCASSFMVQRLVRTYEQYFGPGTRLTVT.